The clone carrying this TCR beta chain has more than one count but fewer than ten. Antigen unknown. This sample was taken from a study of identical twins. Study findings and constraints: Beta out-of-frame sequences showed weaker excess sharing between twins. Low generation-probability sequences were in excess among twin-shared out-of-frame alpha sequences.

The CDR3 loop spans 15 amino acids. J gave up 8 bases and V 4 bases, and 12 bases lay outside the gene matches. Germline loops: CDR1 SGHRS, CDR2 YFSETQ. Every sampled donor was Caucasian and healthy. TCRdb reanalysed the 5' RACE reads using MiXCR and keeps one entry per CDR3 protein. The profile shows roughly 750,000 distinct CDR3 sequences, about 20% of them singletons. The same data also contributed to another study, on T cells expressing NK-cell markers. That paper adds: Nothing established the HCMV specificity of expanded NKG2C+ T cell clones.

This chain joins TRBV5-1 and TRBJ2-1, with 7 bases matching TRBD2. This sequence originates from a woman aged 18-35 years in good health. Sequences were obtained from PBMCs. The DNA of the CDR3 is TGCGCCAGCAGCCGCTCGACTGGACGGGAGGATGAGCAGTTCTTC. Encoded protein: CASSRSTGREDEQFF.